This T cell receptor beta chain was sequenced for a study of T cells in tuberculosis. Notes on the study in general: Some low-affinity tetramer-binding T cells may be absent from this sample.

Germline assignment: CDR1 MNHNS and CDR2 SASEGT. The V and J ends lost 8 bases and 5 bases respectively, with 21 bases between them. The CDR3 spans 15 residues. Clones were read by immunoSEQ multiplex PCR, and TCRdb kept only the in-frame ones, dropping some. The sample lists about 88,000 clones; approximately 90% were seen once. Sorting used thawed, overnight-rested PBMC stained with anti-CD3, a viability dye and GMM-loaded CD1B tetramer. C32 glucose monomycolate from Rhodococcus equi was loaded onto the CD1B tetramers. Sample: CD1b-GMM tetramer-negative cells sorted from PBMCs. The source is an adult woman with latent tuberculosis. This chain joins TRBV6-1 and TRBJ1-1, with D possibly being TRBD1 (6 bases). The CDR3 is CASGGRQGTWTEAFF. CDR3 DNA sequence: TGTGCCAGCGGGGGTCGCCAGGGGACGTGGACTGAAGCTTTCTTT.